This TCR beta chain was recorded in a study of post-analysis software for immune sequencing data. The table lists this clonotype with a few counts. Its antigen is currently unknown. cDNA libraries of TCR beta carried unique molecular identifiers. From about 0.98 to 11 million T cells, roughly 0.5 million cDNA molecules were obtained. One entry per CDR3 protein, called by TCRdb with MiXCR from the PCR reads. The sample has roughly 160,000 distinct CDR3 sequences; under 40% are singletons. Study-level points and caveats: Included in a set of five TRBV segments more frequent in patients than controls were TRBV5-6, TRBV5-1 and TRBV20-1. Multiple sclerosis was associated with a significant reduction in normalized Chao1 diversity relative to controls. With F measure, samples from one preparation batch clustered together strongly.

J gave up 5 bases and V 0 bases, and 5 bases lay outside the gene matches. The germline gives CDR1 LGHNA, CDR2 YSLEER. The CDR3 runs to 15 residues. This sample comprised blood, obtained after autologous hematopoietic stem cell transplantation. This clonotype was sampled from a girl aged 5 to 17 with multiple sclerosis. The gene calls are TRBV4-3 and TRBJ1-1; 8 bases map to TRBD1. The CDR3 nucleotides read TGCGCCAGCAGCCAAGAAAGGACAGGGTCTACTGAAGCTTTCTTT. It yields the protein CASSQERTGSTEAFF.